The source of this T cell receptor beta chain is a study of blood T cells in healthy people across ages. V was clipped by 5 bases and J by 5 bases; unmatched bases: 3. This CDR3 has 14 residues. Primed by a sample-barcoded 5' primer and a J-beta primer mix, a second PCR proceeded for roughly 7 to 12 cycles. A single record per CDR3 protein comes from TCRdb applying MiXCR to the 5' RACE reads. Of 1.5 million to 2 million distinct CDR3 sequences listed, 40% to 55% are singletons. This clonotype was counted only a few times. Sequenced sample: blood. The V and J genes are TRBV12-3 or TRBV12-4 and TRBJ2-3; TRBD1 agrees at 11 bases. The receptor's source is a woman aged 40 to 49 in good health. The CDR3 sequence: CASSRTGGIDTQYF. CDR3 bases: TGTGCCAGCAGTAGGACAGGGGGCATAGATACGCAGTATTTT.